The 32 T cell receptor beta chains given below trace back to one sample, sequenced in a study of CD8 T cells in ankylosing spondylitis. General observations from the study: What appeared characteristic of ankylosing spondylitis blood was a TCR beta motif of several highly homologous variants.

Using its own MiXCR run on the 5' RACE reads, TCRdb lists one record per CDR3 protein. Of almost 400,000 distinct CDR3 sequences listed, around 24% are singletons. No antigen has been identified for these receptors. Sample: blood, either unsorted or a sorted T cell fraction (not recorded which). These receptors were taken from a male donor with ankylosing spondylitis.

The chain is built from TRBV7-2 and TRBJ1-5; 9 nucleotides match TRBD1. Germline CDR1 reads SGHTA; CDR2 reads FQGNSA. The trim removed 2 bases at V and 7 bases at J, leaving 6 bases unmatched. The CDR3 length is 15 residues. CDR3 protein: CASSLTGGFGQPQHF. CDR3 DNA sequence: TGTGCCAGCAGCTTAACAGGGGGCTTCGGACAGCCCCAGCATTTT.

This clonotype appeared a few times. The chain links TRBV18 to TRBJ1-1; unclear D gene. CDR1 and CDR2 from the germline V gene are KGHSH and LQKENI. The CDR3 contains 16 residues. Between the trimmed V and J ends, which lost 1 base and 1 base, there was a span of 13 bases. CDR3 region: CASSPRKGSENTEAFF. For the CDR3, the DNA is TGTGCCAGCTCACCACGGAAGGGAAGCGAGAACACTGAAGCTTTCTTT. The variable domain in full, with the rest retrieved from reference TRBV18 and TRBJ1-1, is NAGVMQNPRHLVRRRGQEARLRCSPMKGHSHVYWYRQLPEEGLKFMVYLQKENIIDESGMPKERFSAEFPKEGPSILRIQQVVRGDSAAYFCASSPRKGSENTEAFFGQGTRLTVV.

This clonotype was seen only a few times. The chain employs TRBV4-2 and TRBJ1-6; perhaps TRBD1 as D (5 bases). V lost 3 bases and J 3 bases, leaving 12 bases between the germline ends. Germline V gene sequence: CDR1 LGHNA, CDR2 YNFKEQ. This CDR3 is 16 amino acids long. The CDR3 region is CASSHYGGDYNSPLHF. CDR3 DNA sequence: TGTGCCAGCAGCCATTACGGGGGAGACTATAATTCACCCCTCCACTTT.

This clonotype was detected only a few times. The rearrangement joins TRBV20-1 to TRBJ1-1, with D possibly matching TRBD1 (5 bases). The CDR3 length is 13 residues. CDR1 and CDR2 from the germline V gene are DFQATT and SNEGSKA (reference sequence). V was clipped by 1 base and J by 8 bases, with 14 bases between them. This chain's CDR3 is CSARVPRGREAFF. CDR3 nucleotide sequence: TGCAGTGCTAGAGTCCCGCGGGGACGCGAAGCTTTCTTT.

The gene calls are TRBV11-1 and TRBJ2-1; a possible D gene is TRBD2 (5 bases). Germline CDR1 is SGHAT and CDR2 is FQDESV (reference sequence). The V and J ends lost 8 bases and 2 bases respectively, with 19 bases between them. The CDR3 sequence is 16 residues long. DNA for the CDR3: TGTGCCAGCGGAGCGGCGCTACGGCTACCCTACAATGAGCAGTTCTTC. It encodes CASGAALRLPYNEQFF.

In this sample, this clonotype turned up a few times. J is TRBJ2-7 and V is TRBV3-1; D remains ambiguous. Trimming took off 1 base at V and 3 bases at J, with 13 bases between the two ends. The CDR3 totals 15 residues. Germline CDR1 LGHDT, CDR2 YNNKEL (reference sequence). The CDR3 loop reads CASSQVGDSFYEQYF. Here the CDR3 DNA reads TGTGCCAGCAGCCAAGTAGGTGACTCGTTCTACGAGCAGTACTTC.

This clonotype was counted a few times. The gene calls are TRBV5-1 and TRBJ2-1; 7 bases are shared with TRBD2. The germline gives CDR1 SGHRS, CDR2 YFSETQ. J gave up 9 bases and V 7 bases, and 10 bases lay outside the gene matches. The length of the CDR3 is 13 residues. The chain's CDR3 is CASGAGVSSEQFF. In nucleotides, the CDR3 is TGCGCCAGCGGGGCGGGAGTATCCAGTGAGCAGTTCTTC.

This clonotype was recorded a few times. The CDR3 DNA sequence: TGCAGTGCTAGGGTGCTAGCGGGCACAGATACGCAGTATTTT. It is translated as CSARVLAGTDTQYF. The chain links TRBV20-1 to TRBJ2-3; TRBD2 agrees at 7 bases. Germline CDR1 and CDR2: DFQATT and SNEGSKA (reference sequence). The V segment lost 3 bases and the J segment 1 base; nucleotides outside the gene matches: 4. The CDR3 is made up of 14 amino acids.

The chain combines TRBV20-1 with TRBJ2-1; D possibly uses TRBD1 or TRBD2 (5 bases each). The V gene's germline CDR1 is DFQATT and CDR2 SNEGSKA (reference sequence). Trimming took 4 bases from V and 9 from J, leaving 16 bases between them. The CDR3 runs 13 residues. The CDR3 DNA reads TGCAGTGCTACATGGGACCCCTGGGGTGAGCAGTTCTTC. Its protein product is CSATWDPWGEQFF.

A few counts support this clonotype. This chain connects TRBV20-1 to TRBJ1-3, with D unclear. Germline values: CDR1 DFQATT, CDR2 SNEGSKA (reference sequence). The ends were cut back, 1 base at V and 0 bases at J, with 7 bases in the middle. This CDR3 has 14 residues. DNA of the CDR3: TGCAGTGCTAGAGGGGAGGGCTCTGGAAACACCATATATTTT. Its protein product is CSARGEGSGNTIYF.

The gene calls are TRBV5-1 and TRBJ2-3; tentatively, D is TRBD1 or TRBD2 (5 bases each). V was shortened by 0 bases and J by 2 bases, with 13 bases between the two germline ends. This CDR3 has 16 residues. CDR1 and CDR2 from the germline V gene are SGHRS and YFSETQ. For the CDR3, the DNA is TGCGCCAGCAGCTTGGAAGGGGATGGGACCACAGATACGCAGTATTTT. Residues: CASSLEGDGTTDTQYF. The full variable domain, rest sourced from reference TRBV5-1 and TRBJ2-3, is KAGVTQTPRYLIKTRGQQVTLSCSPISGHRSVSWYQQTPGQGLQFLFEYFSETQRNKGNFPGRFSGRQFSNSRSEMNVSTLELGDSALYLCASSLEGDGTTDTQYFGPGTRLTVL.

This chain connects TRBV12-3 or TRBV12-4 to TRBJ1-4; maybe TRBD1 (6 bases). This CDR3 is 14 amino acids long. V lost 6 bases, J lost 6 bases, and 14 bases lay in between. The CDR3 loop reads CASSRRGSDEKLFF. CDR3 in DNA: TGTGCCAGCAGCCGCAGGGGATCTGATGAAAAACTGTTTTTT.

V is TRBV20-1 and J is TRBJ2-7, with D tentatively TRBD1 (6 bases). The CDR3 consists of 13 residues. Trimming took off 3 bases at V and 4 bases at J, with 13 bases between the two ends. Germline V gives CDR1 DFQATT, CDR2 SNEGSKA (reference sequence). CDR3 nucleotides: TGCAGTGCTAGGGGGGACACCTTTTACGAGCAGTACTTC. This gives the protein CSARGDTFYEQYF.

This clonotype was counted only a few times. V usage is TRBV5-1 and J usage is TRBJ1-1, with a possible D match to TRBD1 (6 bases). This CDR3 spans 16 amino acids. Trimming shortened V by 0 bases and J by 0 bases, and 12 bases separated the two germline ends. Germline V gene sequence: CDR1 SGHRS, CDR2 YFSETQ. The CDR3 DNA follows: TGCGCCAGCAGCTTGGCCTGGGGGGCCTTGAACACTGAAGCTTTCTTT. Translated: CASSLAWGALNTEAFF.

This chain connects TRBV11-1 to TRBJ2-7; 8 bases are shared with TRBD1. The CDR3 loop spans 18 amino acids. Germline lookup yields CDR1 SGHAT and CDR2 FQDESV (reference sequence). Trimming cost V 5 bases and J 3 bases; bases outside gene matches: 18. The CDR3 region has the DNA TGTGCCAGCAGCCCCGGACAGGGTGGGATCTACGGGATCTACGAGCAGTACTTC. This gives the protein CASSPGQGGIYGIYEQYF.

This clonotype was recorded a few times. The chain uses TRBV5-1 and TRBJ1-2, with D uncertain. Germline CDR1 SGHRS, CDR2 YFSETQ. The V end was cut by 0 bases, the J end by 2 bases, with 11 bases between. This CDR3 comprises 15 residues. The CDR3 region has the DNA TGCGCCAGCAGCTTGGGGCACCGAGAGAACTATGGCTACACCTTC. It translates to CASSLGHRENYGYTF.

This clonotype occurred a few times. The chain uses TRBV20-1 and TRBJ2-1, with TRBD1 as a possible D gene (5 bases). From germline, CDR1 is DFQATT and CDR2 SNEGSKA (reference sequence). CDR3 length: 14 residues. V lost 1 base and J lost 8, with 15 bases in between. The DNA for the CDR3 is TGCAGTGCTAGAGTCCCACTTGGCAGGGATGAGCAGTTCTTC. Translated: CSARVPLGRDEQFF.

The sample holds a few counts of this clonotype. The J gene is TRBJ2-7, the V gene TRBV21-1; TRBD1 is the table's D call, not checked against the DNA. TRBV21-1 is a pseudogene segment. The CDR3 totals 13 residues. The CDR3 here is CASPGTGGEEQYF. Written as DNA, the CDR3 is TGTGCCAGTCCCGGGACAGGGGGAGAAGAGCAGTACTTC.

This rearrangement joins TRBV3-1 to TRBJ2-5; weak D call: TRBD2 (5 bases). V gave up 0 bases and J gave up 4 bases, with 12 bases separating them. CDR3 length equals 15 residues. CDR1 and CDR2 from the germline V gene are LGHDT and YNNKEL (reference sequence). The CDR3 DNA follows: TGTGCCAGCAGCCAAGATCGTCGAGGGCGAGAGACCCAGTACTTC. Protein product: CASSQDRRGRETQYF.

There are many counts of this clonotype. The rearrangement joins TRBV5-1 to TRBJ2-2; a possible D gene is TRBD1 (5 bases). V was trimmed by 3 bases and J by 0 bases, leaving 12 bases between them. This CDR3 comprises 16 residues. Germline CDR1 reads SGHRS; CDR2 reads YFSETQ. CDR3 sequence (DNA): TGCGCCAGCAGCTGGAAGACAGACCCGAACACCGGGGAGCTGTTTTTT. Its protein is CASSWKTDPNTGELFF.

The chain carries TRBV28 and TRBJ1-1; D ambiguous. In germline, CDR1 is MDHEN, CDR2 SYDVKM. The CDR3 has 11 amino acids. CDR3 sequence (DNA): TGTGGGACCCGTTGGAACACTGAAGCTTTCTTT. It is translated as CGTRWNTEAFF.

V gene TRBV11-3 combines with J gene TRBJ1-2; D is undetermined. With 5 bases removed from V and 7 bases from J, the gap between germline ends came to 20 bases. This CDR3 contains 15 residues. Germline assignment: CDR1 SGHNT and CDR2 YENEEA. The CDR3 loop reads CASSPGGGLVGGYTF. The CDR3 DNA reads as TGTGCCAGCAGCCCCGGAGGTGGCTTAGTGGGTGGCTACACCTTC. Full variable domain (remainder filled in from reference TRBV11-3 and TRBJ1-2): EAGVVQSPRYKIIEKKQPVAFWCNPISGHNTLYWYLQNLGQGPELLIRYENEEAVDDSQLPKDRFSAERLKGVDSTLKIQPAELGDSAVYLCASSPGGGLVGGYTFGSGTRLTVV.

The chain carries TRBV12-3 or TRBV12-4 and TRBJ2-2; D gene unclear. The CDR3 spans 15 residues. Trimming left V 6 bases short and J 4 bases short, with 15 bases between. CDR3 bases: TGTGCCAGCAGCCTCGCCGGAGAAGTCACCGGGGAGCTGTTTTTT. It encodes CASSLAGEVTGELFF.

There are a few counts of this clonotype. The chain carries TRBV7-3 and TRBJ2-1; 11 positions match TRBD2. This CDR3 region has 15 residues. V was clipped by 4 bases and J by 8 bases; unmatched bases: 7. Germline V gene data show CDR1 as SGHTA and CDR2 as FQGTGA. CDR3 loop: CASSSRLAGIDEQFF. The CDR3 DNA is TGTGCCAGCAGCTCAAGACTAGCGGGAATCGATGAGCAGTTCTTC.

The rearrangement uses TRBV29-1 and TRBJ2-1, with D hard to call. Germline V CDR1 and CDR2: SQVTM, ANQGSEA. Between the trimmed V and J ends, which lost 4 bases and 9 bases, there was a span of 16 bases. This CDR3 spans 13 amino acids. The CDR3 nucleotides read TGCAGCGTTGCTGGGGTCCTGTCAAGTGAGCAGTTCTTC. Translating it yields CSVAGVLSSEQFF.

The V and J genes are TRBV7-9 and TRBJ1-1, with D possibly TRBD1 on 5 matching bases. V lost 0 bases, J lost 2 bases, and 10 bases lay in between. CDR1 SEHNR and CDR2 FQNEAQ come from the germline V gene (reference sequence). This CDR3 is built from 15 residues. CDR3 sequence reads: CASSLARTLNTEAFF. The CDR3 nucleotides are TGTGCCAGCAGCTTAGCGCGGACACTAAACACTGAAGCTTTCTTT.

This chain links TRBV5-6 with TRBJ2-5; 9 positions match TRBD1. This CDR3 contains 14 residues. Germline CDR1 and CDR2: SGHDT and YYEEEE. J lost 3 bases, V lost 4 bases, and 4 bases had no gene match. CDR3 bases: TGTGCCAGCAGCAGGACAGGGGAAGAAGAGACCCAGTACTTC. It encodes CASSRTGEEETQYF.

The V call is TRBV9, the J call TRBJ1-2; D call uncertain. This CDR3 region has 14 residues. Germline-derived CDR1 and CDR2 are SGDLS and YYNGEE. Trimming cost V 2 bases and J 6 bases, with 14 bases left between them. The CDR3, as DNA: TGTGCCAGCAGCGTTGGCGGGCGGTGGGATGGCTACACCTTC. It codes for CASSVGGRWDGYTF.

The rearrangement uses TRBV6-2 or TRBV6-3 and TRBJ1-2, with a possible D match to TRBD1 (5 bases). The V and J ends lost 6 bases and 3 bases respectively, with 8 bases between them. Germline CDR1 MNHEY, CDR2 SVGEGT. The CDR3 is made up of 12 amino acids. The CDR3 reads CASREGDYGYTF. The CDR3 DNA reads as TGTGCCAGCAGGGAAGGGGACTATGGCTACACCTTC.

This chain joins TRBV7-9 and TRBJ2-1; maybe TRBD2 (5 bases). The germline gives CDR1 SEHNR, CDR2 FQNEAQ (reference sequence). V shed 0 bases and J shed 9 bases, with 18 bases lying between them. The CDR3 totals 16 residues. This chain's CDR3 is CASSLAASSPGGEQFF. The CDR3 region has the DNA TGTGCCAGCAGCTTAGCGGCTAGCTCCCCTGGAGGTGAGCAGTTCTTC.

The chain carries TRBV7-8 and TRBJ2-7, with D perhaps TRBD2 (6 bases). Germline CDR1 reads SGHVS; CDR2 reads FQNEAQ. The CDR3 is 12 residues long. The V gene lost 1 base and the J gene lost 7 bases, with 8 bases spanning the gap. This CDR3 reads CASSLERGEQYF. CDR3 nucleotide sequence: TGTGCCAGCAGCTTAGAACGGGGGGAGCAGTACTTC.

J is TRBJ1-2 and V is TRBV29-1, with D unclear. The V end was cut by 4 bases, the J end by 7 bases, with 13 bases between. CDR3 size: 12 residues. Germline assignment: CDR1 SQVTM and CDR2 ANQGSEA. The CDR3 DNA reads TGCAGCGTTGGCAAGGGAGGGAGTGGCTACACCTTC. Amino acid sequence: CSVGKGGSGYTF.